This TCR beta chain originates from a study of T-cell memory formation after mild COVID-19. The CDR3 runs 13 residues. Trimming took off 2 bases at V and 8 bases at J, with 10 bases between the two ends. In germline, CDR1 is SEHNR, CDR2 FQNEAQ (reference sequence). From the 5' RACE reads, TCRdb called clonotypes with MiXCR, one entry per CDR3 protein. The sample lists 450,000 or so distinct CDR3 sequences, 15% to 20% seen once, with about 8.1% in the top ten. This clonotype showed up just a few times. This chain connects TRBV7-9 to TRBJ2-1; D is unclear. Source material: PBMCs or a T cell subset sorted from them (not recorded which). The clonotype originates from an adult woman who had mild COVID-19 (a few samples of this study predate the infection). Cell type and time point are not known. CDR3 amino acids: CASSLQLVHEQFF. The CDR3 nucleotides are TGTGCCAGCAGCTTACAGCTTGTCCATGAGCAGTTCTTC.